Presented here are 2 T cell receptor beta chains from one specimen sequenced in a study of T cell changes during pregnancy in multiple sclerosis. Libraries were prepared by immunoSEQ multiplex PCR; TCRdb keeps only in-frame clonotypes and omits some of them. The sample lists 20,000 to 25,000 clones; around 86% were seen once. The sample in question was CD8+ T cells from peripheral blood mononuclear cells, obtained in the first trimester of pregnancy. The source is a female donor in good health, enrolled as a control in a pregnancy study.

This chain links TRBV30 with TRBJ1-2; 8 bases fit TRBD1. The V gene's germline CDR1 is GTSNPN and CDR2 SVGIG (reference sequence). With V trimmed by 5 bases and J by 8 bases, 13 bases remained unmatched. The CDR3 consists of 14 residues. This chain's CDR3 is CAWSPGGGARGYTF. CDR3 bases: TGTGCCTGGTCCCCAGGGGGCGGCGCGAGGGGCTACACCTTC. The variable domain in full, completed from reference TRBV30 and TRBJ1-2, reads SQTIHQWPATLVQPVGSPLSLECTVEGTSNPNLYWYRQAAGRGLQLLFYSVGIGQISSEVPQNLSASRPQDRQFILSSKKLLLSDSGFYLCAWSPGGGARGYTFGSGTRLTVV.

J is TRBJ2-4 and V is TRBV28, with 12 nucleotides matching TRBD1. This CDR3 is 17 amino acids long. CDR1 MDHEN and CDR2 SYDVKM come from the germline V gene. V lost 6 bases, J lost 10 bases, and 16 bases stayed unmatched. Here the CDR3 DNA reads TGTGCCAGCAGCCCCCGGGACAGGGGGCTCGTTAGCGGTATTCAGTACTTC. This codes for CASSPRDRGLVSGIQYF. Variable domain in full (rest from reference TRBV28 and TRBJ2-4): DVKVTQSSRYLVKRTGEKVFLECVQDMDHENMFWYRQDPGLGLRLIYFSYDVKMKEKGDIPEGYSVSREKKERFSLILESASTNQTSMYLCASSPRDRGLVSGIQYFGAGTRLSVL.